This T cell receptor (beta chain) is drawn from a study of Graves' ophthalmopathy and Graves' hyperthyroidism. Whole-study context: Samples of peripheral blood were obtained at initial diagnosis, prior to treatment of any kind.

Amplified material comprised TCR beta CDR3 regions derived from RNA transcripts. Second-round multiplex PCR came after a first-round RT-PCR that employed HTBI primers. TCRdb called the multiplex PCR reads again in MiXCR, with one record for every CDR3 protein. The table includes 620,000 or so distinct CDR3 sequences, 20% to 25% detected once. Hyperthyroidism was classified as stable if no ophthalmopathy occurred within 18 months of follow-up. The sample holds many counts of this clonotype. The source of this sequence is a woman aged 18-30 years with stable Graves' hyperthyroidism. Some clones in this sample may be carry-over from other donors' samples. The sequencing input was peripheral blood.

The CDR3 loop is CASSQGRDGELFF. CDR3 nucleotide sequence: TGCGCCAGCAGCCAAGGACGGGACGGGGAGCTGTTTTTT. J is TRBJ2-2 and V is TRBV5-1; a possible D gene is TRBD2 (5 bases). The CDR3 loop spans 13 amino acids. Germline V gene data show CDR1 as SGHRS and CDR2 as YFSETQ. V lost 4 bases to trimming and J lost 7 bases, with 11 bases between them. Full variable domain (outside the CDR3, taken from reference TRBV5-1 and TRBJ2-2): KAGVTQTPRYLIKTRGQQVTLSCSPISGHRSVSWYQQTPGQGLQFLFEYFSETQRNKGNFPGRFSGRQFSNSRSEMNVSTLELGDSALYLCASSQGRDGELFFGEGSRLTVL.